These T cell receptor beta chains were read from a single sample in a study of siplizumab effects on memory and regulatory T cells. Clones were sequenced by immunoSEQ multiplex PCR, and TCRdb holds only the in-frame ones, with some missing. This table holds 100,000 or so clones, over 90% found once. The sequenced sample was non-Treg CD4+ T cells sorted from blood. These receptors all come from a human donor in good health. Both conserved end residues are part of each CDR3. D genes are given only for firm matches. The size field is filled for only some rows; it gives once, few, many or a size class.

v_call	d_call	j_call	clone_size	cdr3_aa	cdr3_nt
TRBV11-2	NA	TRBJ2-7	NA	CASRRNSYEQYF	TGTGCCAGCCGCCGCAACAGCTACGAGCAGTACTTC
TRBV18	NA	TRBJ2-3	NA	CASQDLRSGADTQYF	TGTGCCAGCCAAGACCTCCGGAGCGGTGCAGATACGCAGTATTTT
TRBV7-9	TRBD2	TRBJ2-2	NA	CASSDRAGGDSGELFF	TGTGCCAGCAGCGACCGAGCGGGAGGGGACTCCGGGGAGCTGTTTTTT
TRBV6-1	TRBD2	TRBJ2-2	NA	CASTSLGGAGELFF	TGTGCCAGCACTTCTTTGGGAGGGGCCGGGGAGCTGTTTTTT
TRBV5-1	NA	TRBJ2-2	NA	CASRTTGELFF	TGCGCCAGCAGGACCACCGGGGAGCTGTTTTTT
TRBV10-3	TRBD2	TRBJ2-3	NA	CAISTGLGENTQYF	TGTGCCATCAGTACCGGACTAGGGGAAAATACGCAGTATTTT
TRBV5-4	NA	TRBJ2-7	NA	CASSSAGQTVTYEQYF	TGTGCCAGCAGCTCGGCGGGACAGACGGTAACCTACGAGCAGTACTTC
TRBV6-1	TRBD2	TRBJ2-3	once	CALRLAGGPYTQYF	TGTGCCCTACGACTAGCGGGAGGGCCGTATACGCAGTATTTT
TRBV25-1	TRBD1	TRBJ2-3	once	CASSEGGRGTDTQYF	TGTGCCAGCAGTGAAGGGGGCAGGGGGACAGATACGCAGTATTTT
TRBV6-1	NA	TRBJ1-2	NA	CASTQTPNYGYTF	TGTGCCAGTACCCAGACACCTAACTATGGCTACACCTTC
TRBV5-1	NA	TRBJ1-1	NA	CASSEGVAGGTEAFF	TGCGCCAGCTCGGAAGGGGTAGCTGGTGGCACTGAAGCTTTCTTT
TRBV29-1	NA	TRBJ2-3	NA	CSVSTHSTDTQYF	TGCAGCGTTTCGACCCATAGCACAGATACGCAGTATTTT
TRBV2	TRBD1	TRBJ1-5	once	CASTSDRVRNQPQHF	TGTGCCAGCACCTCTGACAGGGTACGAAATCAGCCCCAGCATTTT
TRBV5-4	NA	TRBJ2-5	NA	CASSQIGGGRGQWVTQYF	TGTGCCAGCAGCCAAATCGGGGGAGGTCGGGGACAATGGGTGACCCAGTACTTC
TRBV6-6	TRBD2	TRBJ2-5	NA	CASTSSGSGYQETQYF	TGTGCCAGCACCTCCAGCGGGAGTGGGTACCAAGAGACCCAGTACTTC
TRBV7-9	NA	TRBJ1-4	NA	CASSLDRGGEKLFF	TGTGCCAGCAGCTTAGATAGGGGTGGTGAAAAACTGTTTTTT
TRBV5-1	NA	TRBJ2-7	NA	CASSSGNLGPYEQYF	TGCGCCAGCAGCTCCGGGAACCTAGGGCCCTACGAGCAGTACTTC
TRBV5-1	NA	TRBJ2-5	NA	CASGAGVLLQETQYF	TGCGCCAGCGGCGCCGGGGTGCTCCTCCAAGAGACCCAGTACTTC
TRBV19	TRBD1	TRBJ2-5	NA	CASSPQGTGETQYF	TGTGCCAGTAGCCCACAGGGGACAGGGGAGACCCAGTACTTC
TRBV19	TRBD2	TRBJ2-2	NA	CASSISPVTLWLAGGPYTGELFF	TGTGCCAGTAGTATATCTCCCGTTACCCTTTGGCTAGCGGGAGGTCCGTACACCGGGGAGCTGTTTTTT
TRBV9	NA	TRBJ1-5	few	CASSAGERINQPQHF	TGTGCCAGCAGCGCGGGCGAGAGAATCAATCAGCCCCAGCATTTT
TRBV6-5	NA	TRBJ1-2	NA	CASRPSMVEVDGYTF	TGTGCCAGCAGACCCTCAATGGTGGAGGTGGATGGCTACACCTTC
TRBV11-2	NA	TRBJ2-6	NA	CASSPPRGGANVLTF	TGTGCCAGCAGCCCTCCCAGAGGGGGGGCCAACGTCCTGACTTTC
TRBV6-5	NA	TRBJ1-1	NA	CASSYSIGAVDTEAFF	TGTGCCAGCAGTTACTCGATCGGGGCTGTTGACACTGAAGCTTTCTTT
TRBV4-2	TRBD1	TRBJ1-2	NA	CASSQVRAQQGALGYTF	TGTGCCAGCAGCCAAGTACGGGCCCAACAGGGGGCGCTTGGCTACACCTTC
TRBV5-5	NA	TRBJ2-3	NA	CASSRTVGTDTQYF	TGTGCCAGCAGCCGAACTGTCGGCACAGATACGCAGTATTTT
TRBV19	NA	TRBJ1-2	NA	CASSIYRDYYGYTF	TGTGCCAGTAGTATCTACAGGGACTACTATGGCTACACCTTC
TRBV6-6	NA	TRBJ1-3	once	CASSYSTQTSGNTIYF	TGTGCCAGCAGTTACTCGACGCAGACCTCTGGAAACACCATATATTTT
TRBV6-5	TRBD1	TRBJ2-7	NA	CASSIGPPPTGEYF	TGTGCCAGCAGTATCGGTCCTCCCCCCACAGGGGAGTACTTC
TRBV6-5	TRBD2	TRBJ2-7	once	CASSYPGRAPEQYF	TGTGCCAGCAGTTACCCCGGGAGGGCCCCTGAGCAGTACTTC
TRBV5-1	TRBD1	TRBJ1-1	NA	CASNFDRDEAFF	TGCGCCAGCAACTTCGACAGGGATGAAGCTTTCTTT
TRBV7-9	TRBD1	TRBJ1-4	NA	CASSFGTGTTNEKLFF	TGTGCCAGCAGCTTCGGGACAGGTACAACTAATGAAAAACTGTTTTTT
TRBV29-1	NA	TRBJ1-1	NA	CSVVMVGAEAFF	TGCAGCGTTGTCATGGTGGGAGCTGAAGCTTTCTTT
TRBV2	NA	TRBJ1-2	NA	CASRGTDHFGKAPF	TGTGCCAGCAGGGGGACCGACCACTTTGGAAAGGCTCCCTTC
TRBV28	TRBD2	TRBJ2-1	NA	CASSLMSLAGALPEQFF	TGTGCCAGCAGTTTGATGTCCCTAGCGGGTGCACTTCCTGAGCAGTTCTTC
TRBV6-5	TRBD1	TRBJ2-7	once	CATQRDRSSYEQYF	TGTGCCACTCAACGGGACAGGAGCTCCTACGAGCAGTACTTC
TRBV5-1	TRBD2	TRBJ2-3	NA	CASSFPSGSFGTDTQYF	TGCGCCAGCAGCTTTCCTAGCGGGAGTTTCGGCACAGATACGCAGTATTTT
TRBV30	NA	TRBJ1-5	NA	CAWSVQGRQPQHF	TGTGCCTGGAGTGTGCAGGGCCGGCAGCCCCAGCATTTT
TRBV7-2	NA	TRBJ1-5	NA	CASSLGPPTGIGNQPQHF	TGTGCCAGCAGCTTAGGCCCCCCAACAGGTATTGGGAATCAGCCCCAGCATTTT
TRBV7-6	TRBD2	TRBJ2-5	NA	CASSLSGRASGRGETQYF	TGTGCCAGCAGCTTATCTGGTCGGGCGAGCGGGAGGGGAGAGACCCAGTACTTC